Listed below are T cell receptor beta chains from one sample, sequenced in a study of graft-versus-host responses after intestinal transplantation. Antigens for these TCRs are unknown. Profiled with immunoSEQ multiplex PCR; TCRdb holds only in-frame clones, not every one. In the table there are some 100,000 clones, under 95% of which are singletons. The material was unstimulated CD8+ T cells sorted from spleen or lymph node cells, obtained before transplant. These receptors came from a human donor who was the organ donor for an intestinal transplant. CDR3s include the opening cysteine and the closing phenylalanine or tryptophan. The D gene is left open where the match is weak. The size entry is marked missing in some rows and otherwise reads once, few, many or a size class.

clone size: NA; D gene: TRBD1; V gene: TRBV5-4; J gene: TRBJ1-2; CDR3 length: 14; CDR3 DNA: TGTGCCAGCAGCAGTTTCTGGGGACAGGGCCAAAACACCTTC; CDR3 protein: CASSSFWGQGQNTF
clone size: NA; D gene: NA; V gene: TRBV2; J gene: TRBJ2-1; CDR3 length: 13; CDR3 DNA: TGTGCCAACCACGGGCAGGGAGGTAATGAGCAGTTCTTC; CDR3 protein: CANHGQGGNEQFF
clone size: NA; D gene: TRBD2; V gene: TRBV27; J gene: TRBJ2-1; CDR3 length: 17; CDR3 DNA: TGTGCCAGCAGTTTTGTCTGGCGGGAGCATTACTACAATGAGCAGTTCTTC; CDR3 protein: CASSFVWREHYYNEQFF
clone size: NA; D gene: TRBD1; V gene: TRBV6-1; J gene: TRBJ1-5; CDR3 length: 17; CDR3 DNA: TGTGCCAGCAGTGAACCATTTGGTGACAGGGTCAATCAGCCCCAGCATTTT; CDR3 protein: CASSEPFGDRVNQPQHF
clone size: once; D gene: TRBD1; V gene: TRBV7-9; J gene: TRBJ1-2; CDR3 length: 18; CDR3 DNA: TGTGCCAGCAGCTATAGACAGGGGGCGCATACAGCTAACTATGGCTACACCTTC; CDR3 protein: CASSYRQGAHTANYGYTF
clone size: NA; D gene: TRBD1; V gene: TRBV6-5; J gene: TRBJ1-1; CDR3 length: 16; CDR3 DNA: TGTGCCAGCAGTTACTACCGGGACAGGGATACCACCGAAGCTTTCTTT; CDR3 protein: CASSYYRDRDTTEAFF
clone size: NA; D gene: TRBD1; V gene: TRBV9; J gene: TRBJ1-1; CDR3 length: 17; CDR3 DNA: TGTGCCAGCAGCGTAGATGAAGGGACAGGGGGCGACTCTGAAGCTTTCTTT; CDR3 protein: CASSVDEGTGGDSEAFF
clone size: NA; D gene: NA; V gene: TRBV6-5; J gene: TRBJ1-2; CDR3 length: 14; CDR3 DNA: TGTGCCAGCAGTGGATCTTACAGCTTCTATGGCTACACCTTC; CDR3 protein: CASSGSYSFYGYTF
clone size: NA; D gene: NA; V gene: TRBV27; J gene: TRBJ2-5; CDR3 length: 15; CDR3 DNA: TGTGCCAGCAGTTTATGGTCGGGGTCCCAAGAGACCCAGTACTTC; CDR3 protein: CASSLWSGSQETQYF
clone size: NA; D gene: TRBD1; V gene: TRBV10-2; J gene: TRBJ1-2; CDR3 length: 15; CDR3 DNA: TGCGCCAGCAGTGAGGGGACAGAGAGTTACTATGGCTACACCTTC; CDR3 protein: CASSEGTESYYGYTF
clone size: NA; D gene: TRBD2; V gene: TRBV5-1; J gene: TRBJ2-3; CDR3 length: 14; CDR3 DNA: TGCGCCAGCAGCGGTAGCGGGAGATTTGATACGCAGTATTTT; CDR3 protein: CASSGSGRFDTQYF
clone size: NA; D gene: NA; V gene: TRBV4-1; J gene: TRBJ2-2; CDR3 length: 15; CDR3 DNA: TGCGCCAGCAGCCAAGAGCCTCAGGGCACCGGGGAGCTGTTTTTT; CDR3 protein: CASSQEPQGTGELFF
clone size: NA; D gene: TRBD2; V gene: TRBV5-4; J gene: TRBJ2-1; CDR3 length: 17; CDR3 DNA: TGTGCCAGCAGCTTGTCGTTACTGTTAAGCGGGAGTCTTGAGCAGTTCTTC; CDR3 protein: CASSLSLLLSGSLEQFF
clone size: NA; D gene: NA; V gene: TRBV28; J gene: TRBJ2-7; CDR3 length: 15; CDR3 DNA: TGTGCCGGCAGCCATGCCAGGGATTTTTCCTACGAGCAGTACTTC; CDR3 protein: CAGSHARDFSYEQYF
clone size: NA; D gene: NA; V gene: TRBV6-1; J gene: TRBJ1-3; CDR3 length: 19; CDR3 DNA: TGTGCCAGCAGTGAGACCTCGGGCCAGGGTTGGAGCTCCGGAAACACCATATATTTT; CDR3 protein: CASSETSGQGWSSGNTIYF
clone size: once; D gene: TRBD2; V gene: TRBV29-1; J gene: TRBJ2-5; CDR3 length: 17; CDR3 DNA: TGCAGCGTCGGCGCTTTCTTAGCGGGAGGGCCCCCAGAGACCCGGTACTTC; CDR3 protein: CSVGAFLAGGPPETRYF
clone size: NA; D gene: TRBD1; V gene: TRBV9; J gene: TRBJ1-2; CDR3 length: 13; CDR3 DNA: TGTGCCAGCAGAGCGGACAGGGAACGCGGCTACACCTTC; CDR3 protein: CASRADRERGYTF
clone size: NA; D gene: TRBD2; V gene: TRBV27; J gene: TRBJ2-5; CDR3 length: 16; CDR3 DNA: TGTGCCAAATACAACCTAGCGGGAGGGCCGGGAGAGACCCAGTACTTC; CDR3 protein: CAKYNLAGGPGETQYF
clone size: once; D gene: TRBD1; V gene: TRBV27; J gene: TRBJ1-2; CDR3 length: 16; CDR3 DNA: TGTGCCAGCAGTTTATCAGGGGACAGGGTGGTCTATGGCTACACCTTC; CDR3 protein: CASSLSGDRVVYGYTF
clone size: NA; D gene: NA; V gene: TRBV11-2; J gene: TRBJ2-1; CDR3 length: 14; CDR3 DNA: TGTGCCAGCTCTGCGGCTATCTCTATTGATGAGCAGTTCTTC; CDR3 protein: CASSAAISIDEQFF
clone size: NA; D gene: TRBD1; V gene: TRBV9; J gene: TRBJ2-2; CDR3 length: 12; CDR3 DNA: TGTGCCAGTAGACAGGGGACCGGGGAGCTGTTTTTT; CDR3 protein: CASRQGTGELFF
clone size: NA; D gene: NA; V gene: TRBV21-1; J gene: TRBJ1-2; CDR3 length: 17; CDR3 DNA: TGTGCCAGCAGCAGACCGGATAAGGACAGGGGGGGATCTGGCTACACCTTC; CDR3 protein: CASSRPDKDRGGSGYTF
clone size: NA; D gene: TRBD1; V gene: TRBV7-9; J gene: TRBJ1-4; CDR3 length: 16; CDR3 DNA: TGTGCCAGCAGCAACGGACAGGGTGGGGGTAATGAAAAACTGTTTTTT; CDR3 protein: CASSNGQGGGNEKLFF
clone size: NA; D gene: NA; V gene: TRBV6-1; J gene: TRBJ2-1; CDR3 length: 15; CDR3 DNA: TGTGCCAGCAGTGATATCCTGTATCTAGCGTTTGAGCAGTTCTTC; CDR3 protein: CASSDILYLAFEQFF
clone size: NA; D gene: NA; V gene: TRBV5-1; J gene: TRBJ1-4; CDR3 length: 15; CDR3 DNA: TGCGCCAGCAGCTTCCAGGGCCCCCGTAATGAAAAACTGTTTTTT; CDR3 protein: CASSFQGPRNEKLFF